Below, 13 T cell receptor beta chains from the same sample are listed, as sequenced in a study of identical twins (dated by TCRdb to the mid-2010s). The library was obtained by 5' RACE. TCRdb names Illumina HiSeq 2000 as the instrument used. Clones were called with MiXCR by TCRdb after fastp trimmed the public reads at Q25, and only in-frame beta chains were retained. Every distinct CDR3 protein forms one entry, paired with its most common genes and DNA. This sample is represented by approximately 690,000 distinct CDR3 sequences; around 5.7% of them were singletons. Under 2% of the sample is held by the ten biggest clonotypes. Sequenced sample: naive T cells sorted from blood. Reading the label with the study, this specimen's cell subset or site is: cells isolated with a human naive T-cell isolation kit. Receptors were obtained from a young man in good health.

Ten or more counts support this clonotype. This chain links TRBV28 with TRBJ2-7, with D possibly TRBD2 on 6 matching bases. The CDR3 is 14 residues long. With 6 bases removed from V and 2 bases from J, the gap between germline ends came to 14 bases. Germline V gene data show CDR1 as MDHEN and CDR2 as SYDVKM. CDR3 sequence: CASSGPSETYEQYF. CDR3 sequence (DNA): TGTGCCAGCAGCGGCCCTAGCGAGACCTACGAGCAGTACTTC.

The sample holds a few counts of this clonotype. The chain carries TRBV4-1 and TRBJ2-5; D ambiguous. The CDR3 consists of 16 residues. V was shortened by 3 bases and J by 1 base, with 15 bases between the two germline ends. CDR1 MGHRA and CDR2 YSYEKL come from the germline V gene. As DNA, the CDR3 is TGCGCCAGCAGCCACCCGACCCGGAGACCCCAAGAGACCCAGTACTTC. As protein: CASSHPTRRPQETQYF.

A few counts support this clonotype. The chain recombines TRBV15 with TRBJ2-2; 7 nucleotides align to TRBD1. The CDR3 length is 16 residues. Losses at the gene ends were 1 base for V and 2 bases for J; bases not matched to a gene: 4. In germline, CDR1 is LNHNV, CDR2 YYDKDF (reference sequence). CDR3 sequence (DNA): TGTGCCACCAGCAGAGGCAGGGGGTTAAACACCGGGGAGCTGTTTTTT. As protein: CATSRGRGLNTGELFF.

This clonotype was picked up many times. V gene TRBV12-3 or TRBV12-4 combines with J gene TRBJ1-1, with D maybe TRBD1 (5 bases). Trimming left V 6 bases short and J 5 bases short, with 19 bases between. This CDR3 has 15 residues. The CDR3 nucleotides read TGTGCCAGCAGCCCTAGCGCCAGGGAGAGAACTGAAGCTTTCTTT. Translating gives CASSPSARERTEAFF.

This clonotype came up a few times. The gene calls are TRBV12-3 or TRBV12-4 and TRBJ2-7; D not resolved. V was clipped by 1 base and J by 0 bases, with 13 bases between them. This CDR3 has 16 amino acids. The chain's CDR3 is CASSLVGSRSSYEQYF. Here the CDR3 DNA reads TGTGCCAGCAGTTTAGTCGGTAGCCGGAGCTCCTACGAGCAGTACTTC.

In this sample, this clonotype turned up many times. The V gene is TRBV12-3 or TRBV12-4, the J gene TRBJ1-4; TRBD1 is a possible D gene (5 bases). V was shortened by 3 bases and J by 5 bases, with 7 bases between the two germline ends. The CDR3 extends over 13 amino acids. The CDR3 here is CASSFRGNEKLFF. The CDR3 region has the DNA TGTGCCAGCAGTTTCCGGGGGAATGAAAAACTGTTTTTT.

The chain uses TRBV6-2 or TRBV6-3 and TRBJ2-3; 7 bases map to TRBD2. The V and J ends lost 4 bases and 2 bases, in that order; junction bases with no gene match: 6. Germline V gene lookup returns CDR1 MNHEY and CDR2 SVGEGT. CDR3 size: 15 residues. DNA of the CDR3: TGTGCCAGCAGTTCTGAAGCGGGAATCACAGATACGCAGTATTTT. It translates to CASSSEAGITDTQYF.

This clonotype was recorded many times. This CDR3 is CASSIRTGSYNEQFF. The DNA for the CDR3 is TGTGCCAGCAGCATTCGGACAGGGTCGTACAATGAGCAGTTCTTC. This sequence joins TRBV14 and TRBJ2-1; 8 bases align to TRBD1. The CDR3 has 15 residues. The trim removed 5 bases at V and 4 bases at J, leaving 7 bases unmatched. Germline V lookup: CDR1 SGHDN, CDR2 FVKESK.

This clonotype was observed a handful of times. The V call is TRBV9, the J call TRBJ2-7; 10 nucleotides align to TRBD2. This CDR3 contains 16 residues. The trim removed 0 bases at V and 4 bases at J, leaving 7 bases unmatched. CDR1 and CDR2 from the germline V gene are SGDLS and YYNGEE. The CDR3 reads CASSVDGTSDHYEQYF. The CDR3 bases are TGTGCCAGCAGCGTAGATGGGACTAGCGACCATTACGAGCAGTACTTC.

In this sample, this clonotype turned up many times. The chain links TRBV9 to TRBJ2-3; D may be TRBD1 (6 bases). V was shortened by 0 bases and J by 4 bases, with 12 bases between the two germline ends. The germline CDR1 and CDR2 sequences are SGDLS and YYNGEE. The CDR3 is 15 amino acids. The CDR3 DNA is TGTGCCAGCAGCGTAGAACAGGGTGGCGCAGATACGCAGTATTTT. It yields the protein CASSVEQGGADTQYF.

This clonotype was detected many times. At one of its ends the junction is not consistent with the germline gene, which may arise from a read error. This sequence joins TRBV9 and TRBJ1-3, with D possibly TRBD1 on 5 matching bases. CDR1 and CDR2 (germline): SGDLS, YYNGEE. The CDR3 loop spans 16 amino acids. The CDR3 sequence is CASSVDGTNSGNTIYF. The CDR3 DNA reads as TGTGCCAGTAGCGTGGACGGGACTAACTCTGGAAACACCATATATTTT.

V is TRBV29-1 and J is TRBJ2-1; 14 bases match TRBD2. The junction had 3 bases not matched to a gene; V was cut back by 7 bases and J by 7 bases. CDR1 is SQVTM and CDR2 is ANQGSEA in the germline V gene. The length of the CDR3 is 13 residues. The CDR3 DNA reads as TGCAGCGGCGGACTAGCGGGAGGTAATGAGCAGTTCTTC. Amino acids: CSGGLAGGNEQFF.

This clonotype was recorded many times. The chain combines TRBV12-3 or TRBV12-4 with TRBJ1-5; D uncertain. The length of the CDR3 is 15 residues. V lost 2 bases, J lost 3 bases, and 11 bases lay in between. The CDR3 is CASSLRSSFNQPQHF. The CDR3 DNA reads TGTGCCAGCAGTTTAAGGTCAAGCTTCAATCAGCCCCAGCATTTT.